Each of the 26 T cell receptor beta chains below was sequenced from the same sample in a study of blood T cell repertoires in COVID-19. Some clones are missing from TCRdb's copy, which holds only in-frame ones; the method was immunoSEQ multiplex PCR. The repertoire has 150,000 to 160,000 clones, around three quarters of them found once; the top ten carry about 1.8%. The sequenced material came from peripheral blood. These receptors all come from a man older than 75 with acute or convalescent COVID-19.

This chain links TRBV7-2 with TRBJ1-6, with D perhaps matching TRBD1 (6 bases). The CDR3 covers 17 residues. Germline V gene data show CDR1 as SGHTA and CDR2 as FQGNSA. V was clipped by 1 base and J by 4 bases, with 14 bases between them. CDR3 sequence (DNA): TGTGCCAGCAGCTTAGTGGGGGCTCACCAATATAATTCACCCCTCCACTTT. This translates into CASSLVGAHQYNSPLHF.

This clone was seen a single time. The J gene is TRBJ2-2, the V gene TRBV5-5; TRBD2 agrees at 15 bases. The J segment lost 2 bases and the V segment lost 3 bases, leaving 8 bases of the junction unmatched. This CDR3 has 19 residues. Germline assignment: CDR1 SGHKS and CDR2 YYEKEE (reference sequence). CDR3 protein: CASSSSGTSGGKNTGELFF. The CDR3, as DNA: TGTGCCAGCAGCTCCTCCGGGACTAGCGGGGGGAAAAACACCGGGGAGCTGTTTTTT.

The chain links TRBV11-2 to TRBJ2-2, with D tentatively TRBD1 (6 bases). Germline CDR1 reads SGHAT; CDR2 reads FQNNGV. The CDR3 spans 14 residues. The V end was cut by 0 bases, the J end by 5 bases, with 7 bases between. The CDR3 bases are TGTGCCAGCAGCTTAGACAGGGGAACCGGGGAGCTGTTTTTT. This sequence encodes CASSLDRGTGELFF.

This rearrangement joins TRBV30 to TRBJ2-7; 8 nucleotides align to TRBD1. The CDR3 has 15 amino acids. Germline CDR1 and CDR2: GTSNPN and SVGIG (reference sequence). Germline trimming cut 0 bases from V and 5 bases from J; bases unmatched to any gene: 9. CDR3 DNA sequence: TGTGCCTGGAGTGTGGCATGGACAGGGAGCGACGAGCAGTACTTC. Translation: CAWSVAWTGSDEQYF.

V is TRBV9 and J is TRBJ2-5, with D possibly matching TRBD1 (5 bases). V lost 4 bases and J lost 2, with 6 bases in between. The CDR3 runs 12 residues. CDR1 SGDLS and CDR2 YYNGEE come from the germline V gene. DNA for the CDR3: TGTGCCAGCAGCAGGGGACAAGAGACCCAGTACTTC. Protein product: CASSRGQETQYF.

Only a few counts were recorded for this clone. The chain employs TRBV4-2 and TRBJ2-1; D uncertain. The V gene's germline CDR1 is LGHNA and CDR2 YNFKEQ. This CDR3 is 15 amino acids long. V lost 2 bases to trimming and J lost 4 bases, with 12 bases between them. For the CDR3, the DNA is TGTGCCAGCAGCCAACGCCACTCCGAGTACAATGAGCAGTTCTTC. Its protein is CASSQRHSEYNEQFF.

The chain has TRBV7-8 and TRBJ1-5, with D possibly matching TRBD1 (5 bases). The CDR3 sequence is 16 residues long. V shed 6 bases and J shed 6 bases, with 21 bases lying between them. Germline V gene data show CDR1 as SGHVS and CDR2 as FQNEAQ. The CDR3 nucleotides read TGTGCCAGCAGACAGGCCGGGACTCGGGGTAGTCAGCCCCAGCATTTT. Protein: CASRQAGTRGSQPQHF.

The V call is TRBV5-1, the J call TRBJ2-2; 9 bases match TRBD1. Germline values: CDR1 SGHRS, CDR2 YFSETQ. The length of the CDR3 is 19 residues. V shed 0 bases and J 1 base; nucleotides not matched to a gene: 10. CDR3 residues: CASSLAQSGTGWNTGELFF. The CDR3 bases are TGCGCCAGCAGCTTGGCGCAAAGCGGGACAGGGTGGAACACCGGGGAGCTGTTTTTT.

V is TRBV28 and J is TRBJ1-2; 7 bases agree with TRBD1. Germline V lookup: CDR1 MDHEN, CDR2 SYDVKM. V dropped 7 bases and J dropped 7; count of bases not matched to a gene: 18. This CDR3 spans 16 amino acids. DNA for the CDR3: TGTGCCAGCATCACACTCTCCGGAGACAGGGTGGCTGGCTACACCTTC. Its protein is CASITLSGDRVAGYTF.

The chain employs TRBV2 and TRBJ2-5, with TRBD1 matching over 10 bases. Germline values: CDR1 SNHLY, CDR2 FYNNEI. There are 14 residues in the CDR3. The ends lost 6 bases at V and 5 bases at J; junction bases unmatched: 6. The CDR3 region has the DNA TGTGCCAGCAGGCCCGACAGGGGGCGGGAGACCCAGTACTTC. This gives the protein CASRPDRGRETQYF.

About this clone itself: Distinct nucleotide sequences in the sample also encode this CDR3. The chain has TRBV9 and TRBJ2-2; D is possibly TRBD2 (5 bases). Germline assignment: CDR1 SGDLS and CDR2 YYNGEE. Trimming shortened V by 0 bases and J by 5 bases, and 8 bases separated the two germline ends. CDR3 size: 14 residues. CDR3 DNA: TGTGCCAGCAGCGTAGGAACGGGGACCGGGGAGCTGTTTTTT. Amino acid sequence: CASSVGTGTGELFF.

The chain couples TRBV5-1 to TRBJ1-2; weak D call: TRBD1 (6 bases). Germline V gene lookup returns CDR1 SGHRS and CDR2 YFSETQ. The V end was cut by 0 bases, the J end by 4 bases, with 10 bases between. This CDR3 has 14 residues. CDR3 bases: TGCGCCAGCAGCTTGGGCGTAGGGGGCTATGGCTACACCTTC. Translation: CASSLGVGGYGYTF.

This rearrangement joins TRBV7-2 to TRBJ1-4, with D unclear. This CDR3 region has 13 residues. The germline V gene has CDR1 SGHTA and CDR2 FQGNSA. The ends were cut back, 0 bases at V and 7 bases at J, with 6 bases in the middle. The CDR3 DNA sequence: TGTGCCAGCAGCTTAGCGTATGTTGAAAAACTGTTTTTT. Residues: CASSLAYVEKLFF.

The chain employs TRBV5-4 and TRBJ2-3, with 12 positions matching TRBD2. The CDR3 sequence is 17 residues long. V shed 4 bases and J 4 bases; nucleotides not matched to a gene: 10. The V gene's germline CDR1 is SGHNT and CDR2 YYREEE (reference sequence). In DNA, the CDR3 is TGTGCCAGCAGCGGTCTAGCGGGGGGGCCTATGGCAGATACGCAGTATTTT. It codes for CASSGLAGGPMADTQYF.

In its sample, this clone was seen a few times. V and J are TRBV28 and TRBJ1-5; TRBD1 matches 8 bases. J was trimmed by 11 bases and V by 4 bases; bases with no gene match: 10. The CDR3 covers 14 residues. CDR1 is MDHEN and CDR2 is SYDVKM in the germline V gene. The chain's CDR3 is CASSSTGADGSQHF. The CDR3 nucleotides read TGTGCCAGCAGTTCGACAGGGGCCGACGGGTCCCAGCATTTT. Variable domain in full (rest from reference TRBV28 and TRBJ1-5): DVKVTQSSRYLVKRTGEKVFLECVQDMDHENMFWYRQDPGLGLRLIYFSYDVKMKEKGDIPEGYSVSREKKERFSLILESASTNQTSMYLCASSSTGADGSQHFGDGTRLSIL.

In this sample, this clone turned up a few times. The chain carries TRBV7-3 and TRBJ1-3, with 9 bases that match TRBD1. Germline CDR1 reads SGHTA; CDR2 reads FQGTGA. This CDR3 spans 17 amino acids. V shed 5 bases, J shed 0 bases, and the junction held 8 bases outside the gene matches. The CDR3: CASSPTGTGNSGNTIYF. The CDR3 DNA follows: TGTGCCAGCAGCCCGACCGGGACAGGGAACTCTGGAAACACCATATATTTT.

The chain links TRBV5-1 to TRBJ1-1; the match to TRBD1 covers 8 bases. The J segment lost 5 bases and the V segment lost 6 bases, leaving 9 bases of the junction unmatched. The CDR3 contains 14 residues. Per the germline V gene, CDR1 is SGHRS and CDR2 is YFSETQ. CDR3 DNA sequence: TGCGCCAGCACCCGGGGGACAGGTGGGACTGAAGCTTTCTTT. Translated, it gives CASTRGTGGTEAFF.

This clone was seen a handful of times. J is TRBJ2-2 and V is TRBV7-8; possibly TRBD1 for D (6 bases). CDR3 size: 15 residues. V gave up 1 base and J gave up 5 bases, with 11 bases separating them. CDR1 and CDR2 (germline): SGHVS, FQNEAQ. The CDR3 sequence is CASSLVRTVTGELFF. The CDR3 DNA sequence: TGTGCCAGCAGCTTAGTTCGGACAGTAACCGGGGAGCTGTTTTTT. Drawing the rest from reference TRBV7-8 and TRBJ2-2, the complete variable domain is GAGVSQSPRYKVAKRGQDVALRCDPISGHVSLFWYQQALGQGPEFLTYFQNEAQLDKSGLPSDRFFAERPEGSVSTLKIQRTQQEDSAVYLCASSLVRTVTGELFFGEGSRLTVL.

The V and J genes are TRBV28 and TRBJ2-1; 8 bases map to TRBD1. Germline CDR1 reads MDHEN; CDR2 reads SYDVKM. The V segment lost 6 bases and the J segment 1 base; nucleotides outside the gene matches: 8. This CDR3 spans 16 amino acids. The CDR3 loop is CASRATGGRSYNEQFF. The CDR3 DNA is TGTGCCAGCAGGGCCACAGGGGGTAGGTCCTACAATGAGCAGTTCTTC.

This clone showed up just a few times. CDR3 sequence: CASSFIPSQETQYF. CDR3 nucleotide sequence: TGTGCCAGCAGCTTTATCCCTAGCCAAGAGACCCAGTACTTC. V and J are TRBV7-9 and TRBJ2-5; no definite D call. Germline CDR1 SEHNR, CDR2 FQNEAQ (reference sequence). The CDR3 spans 14 residues. Trimming stripped 3 bases from V and 1 base from J, with 9 bases between.

On this clone: Compared with germline, one end of the junction differs, possibly owing to a read error. This chain links TRBV2 with TRBJ1-1, with D unclear. Per germline, CDR1 SNHLY and CDR2 FYNNEI. This CDR3 has 13 residues. This CDR3 reads CASSEGRSLEAFF. In DNA form, the CDR3 reads TGTGCCAGCAGCGAAGGTAGGAGTCTAGAAGCTTTCTTT.

V is TRBV15 and J is TRBJ2-7; 8 positions agree with TRBD1. Trimming cost V 4 bases and J 3 bases; bases outside gene matches: 2. CDR3 size: 13 residues. Germline CDR1 reads LNHNV; CDR2 reads YYDKDF (reference sequence). CDR3 sequence reads: CATSTGTGYEQYF. CDR3 bases: TGTGCCACCAGCACGGGGACAGGCTACGAGCAGTACTTC.

The rearrangement joins TRBV10-3 to TRBJ1-1, with D unclear. The germline V and J ends were trimmed by 0 bases and 1 base, with 12 bases remaining between them. This CDR3 spans 16 amino acids. In germline, CDR1 is ENHRY, CDR2 SYGVKD. The CDR3 DNA reads TGTGCCATCAGTGAGTCGAAGGGAGGCGGGAACACTGAAGCTTTCTTT. Amino acids: CAISESKGGGNTEAFF.

The chain links TRBV7-9 to TRBJ1-1; D gene uncertain. V was shortened by 0 bases and J by 2 bases, with 10 bases between the two germline ends. Looked up from germline, CDR1 is SEHNR and CDR2 is FQNEAQ (reference sequence). This CDR3 is 15 amino acids long. The CDR3 DNA follows: TGTGCCAGCAGCTTAGCGGGGTCGGGAAACACTGAAGCTTTCTTT. It translates to CASSLAGSGNTEAFF.

The genes are TRBV10-2 and TRBJ2-3; 8 nucleotides agree with TRBD1. Per the germline V gene, CDR1 is WSHSY and CDR2 is SAAADI. Germline trimming cut 8 bases from V and 6 bases from J; bases unmatched to any gene: 4. This CDR3 spans 12 amino acids. The CDR3 DNA is TGCGCCAGCGGGACAGGAGGCGATACGCAGTATTTT. Amino acid sequence: CASGTGGDTQYF.

V is TRBV28 and J is TRBJ1-5, with 12 positions matching TRBD1. Per germline, CDR1 MDHEN and CDR2 SYDVKM. The CDR3 sequence is 15 residues long. V was clipped by 5 bases and J by 7 bases; unmatched bases: 6. CDR3 region: CASSPGTGGRQPQHF. The CDR3 nucleotides read TGTGCCAGCAGTCCCGGGACAGGGGGCAGACAGCCCCAGCATTTT.